The 21 T cell receptor beta chains in this list originate from one sample, sequenced in a study of cytomegalovirus exposure and HLA in healthy donors. The PCR used 60 Vbeta and 13 Jbeta primers. Profiling relied on immunoSEQ multiplex PCR, and the TCRdb table lists in-frame clones only, not all of them. The table includes 65,000 to 75,000 clones, 74% detected once. Sequences were obtained from PBMCs. All receptors derive from a woman aged 60-75 years in good health and CMV-seropositive.

This chain links TRBV6-5 with TRBJ2-1, with D perhaps matching TRBD2 (5 bases). The CDR3 length is 13 residues. V dropped 10 bases and J dropped 6 bases, with 16 bases sitting between them. CDR1 is MNHEY and CDR2 is SVGAGI in the germline V gene. The CDR3 DNA reads as TGTGCCACAGAGGGAGCTAACCCCAATGAGCAGTTCTTC. This gives the protein CATEGANPNEQFF.

V and J are TRBV7-2 and TRBJ1-1, with D tentatively TRBD1 (6 bases). V was shortened by 2 bases and J by 5 bases, with 12 bases between the two germline ends. This CDR3 contains 14 residues. Germline V gives CDR1 SGHTA, CDR2 FQGNSA. The CDR3 DNA is TGTGCCAGCAGCTTATCCAGGGGTAGAACTGAAGCTTTCTTT. Protein product: CASSLSRGRTEAFF.

The chain employs TRBV19 and TRBJ2-6, with D unresolved. Germline loops: CDR1 LNHDA, CDR2 SQIVND (reference sequence). Between the trimmed V and J ends, which lost 3 bases and 1 base, there was a span of 4 bases. The CDR3 length is 14 residues. CDR3 region: CASSMESGANVLTF. The CDR3 region has the DNA TGTGCCAGTAGTATGGAGTCTGGGGCCAACGTCCTGACTTTC.

The V call is TRBV19, the J call TRBJ1-6, with 8 bases identical to TRBD1. Germline V gives CDR1 LNHDA, CDR2 SQIVND (reference sequence). This CDR3 spans 16 amino acids. V lost 5 bases and J lost 6; bases outside the gene matches: 9. The CDR3 protein is CASSPHRQGTNSPLHF. The CDR3 DNA sequence: TGTGCCAGTAGTCCACACCGACAGGGGACTAATTCACCCCTCCACTTT.

The chain has TRBV6-1 and TRBJ2-5; D not certain. This CDR3 has 12 amino acids. Per the germline V gene, CDR1 is MNHNS and CDR2 is SASEGT. The V and J ends lost 2 bases and 3 bases respectively, with 4 bases between them. CDR3: CASSETEETQYF. Written as DNA, the CDR3 is TGTGCCAGCAGTGAAACAGAAGAGACCCAGTACTTC.

The CDR3 here is CASSSVRTEAFF. The CDR3 nucleotides read TGTGCCAGCAGCTCTGTGAGGACTGAAGCTTTCTTT. This sequence joins TRBV5-4 and TRBJ1-1; D is unresolved. V lost 3 bases and J lost 5, with 8 bases in between. The CDR3 spans 12 residues. The V gene's germline CDR1 is SGHNT and CDR2 YYREEE (reference sequence).

The J gene is TRBJ1-1, the V gene TRBV15; the D gene is possibly TRBD1 (6 bases). CDR3 length: 16 amino acids. Germline CDR1 LNHNV, CDR2 YYDKDF (reference sequence). Trimming shortened V by 5 bases and J by 4 bases, and 20 bases separated the two germline ends. The CDR3 reads CATSPRMTGESTEAFF. For the CDR3, the DNA is TGTGCCACCAGCCCCCGAATGACAGGCGAGAGCACTGAAGCTTTCTTT. The complete variable domain, with remaining parts taken from reference TRBV15 and TRBJ1-1, reads DAMVIQNPRYQVTQFGKPVTLSCSQTLNHNVMYWYQQKSSQAPKLLFHYYDKDFNNEADTPDNFQSRRPNTSFCFLDIRSPGLGDTAMYLCATSPRMTGESTEAFFGQGTRLTVV.

The chain combines TRBV5-1 with TRBJ1-1; tentative D call: TRBD1 (5 bases). V was shortened by 4 bases and J by 3 bases, with 10 bases between the two germline ends. The length of the CDR3 is 13 residues. Per germline, CDR1 SGHRS and CDR2 YFSETQ. The CDR3 sequence is CASSIQGHTEAFF. CDR3 sequence (DNA): TGCGCCAGCAGCATTCAGGGTCACACTGAAGCTTTCTTT.

V usage is TRBV6-5 and J usage is TRBJ2-1; no reliable D call. This CDR3 comprises 15 residues. Germline loops: CDR1 MNHEY, CDR2 SVGAGI. V lost 8 bases, J lost 0 bases, and 14 bases lay in between. The CDR3 DNA follows: TGTGCCAGCTCGAGAAGGCGGAACTCCTACAATGAGCAGTTCTTC. Amino acid sequence: CASSRRRNSYNEQFF.

This clone is a singleton in its sample. The chain carries TRBV5-5 and TRBJ1-2, with a possible D match to TRBD1 (5 bases). Trimming cost V 0 bases and J 6 bases, with 15 bases left between them. This CDR3 contains 15 residues. The germline gives CDR1 SGHKS, CDR2 YYEKEE (reference sequence). The CDR3 is CASSLVGGTIDGYTF. The CDR3 DNA is TGTGCCAGCAGCTTGGTGGGGGGGACGATCGATGGCTACACCTTC.

The rearrangement uses TRBV11-2 and TRBJ1-1; D possibly corresponds to TRBD1 (5 bases). Trimming shortened V by 0 bases and J by 5 bases, and 10 bases separated the two germline ends. From germline, CDR1 is SGHAT and CDR2 FQNNGV. This CDR3 has 14 amino acids. The CDR3 DNA is TGTGCCAGCAGCTTAGACAGGGTTGGGACTGAAGCTTTCTTT. Translating it yields CASSLDRVGTEAFF.

This chain uses TRBV5-1 with TRBJ1-1; TRBD1 matches 10 bases. Unmatched junction bases numbered 4, after V lost 6 bases and J lost 2 bases. The germline gives CDR1 SGHRS, CDR2 YFSETQ. CDR3 length: 14 amino acids. The CDR3 region has the DNA TGCGCCAGCAACCGACAGGGGGCTAACACTGAAGCTTTCTTT. It translates to CASNRQGANTEAFF.

This clone was seen a single time. V is TRBV19 and J is TRBJ1-1, with D possibly being TRBD1 (5 bases). The germline gives CDR1 LNHDA, CDR2 SQIVND (reference sequence). Trimming removed 5 bases at V and 0 bases at J, with 13 bases between. The CDR3 totals 15 residues. CDR3 DNA: TGTGCCAGTAGTGCCAGCAGGGCACTGAACACTGAAGCTTTCTTT. Translation: CASSASRALNTEAFF.

V is TRBV27 and J is TRBJ1-5, with TRBD1 identical over 8 bases. Germline V CDR1 and CDR2: MNHEY, SMNVEV (reference sequence). The length of the CDR3 is 15 residues. V trimming: 6 bases; J trimming: 7 bases; junction bases outside the gene matches: 11. The CDR3: CASRPGQASGQPQHF. CDR3 coding DNA: TGTGCCAGCAGGCCGGGACAGGCGTCGGGGCAGCCCCAGCATTTT.

This clone was observed a few times. CDR3 protein: CASSVVSGFLDTIYF. In DNA form, the CDR3 reads TGTGCCAGCAGCGTAGTGTCAGGGTTCTTGGACACCATATATTTT. V is TRBV9 and J is TRBJ1-3; TRBD1 is a possible D gene (5 bases). The CDR3 spans 15 residues. The germline V and J ends were trimmed by 0 bases and 8 bases, with 15 bases remaining between them. Germline V gene data show CDR1 as SGDLS and CDR2 as YYNGEE. Complete variable domain (other parts from reference TRBV9 and TRBJ1-3): DSGVTQTPKHLITATGQRVTLRCSPRSGDLSVYWYQQSLDQGLQFLIQYYNGEERAKGNILERFSAQQFPDLHSELNLSSLELGDSALYFCASSVVSGFLDTIYFGEGSWLTVV.

The V gene is TRBV30, the J gene TRBJ2-3; 7 positions agree with TRBD1. This CDR3 has 13 residues. V dropped 7 bases and J dropped 2; count of bases not matched to a gene: 6. The V gene's germline CDR1 is GTSNPN and CDR2 SVGIG (reference sequence). CDR3 nucleotide sequence: TGTGCCTTTGGACAGGCGCCCACAGATACGCAGTATTTT. This encodes CAFGQAPTDTQYF.

J is TRBJ2-5 and V is TRBV5-6; D is ambiguous. Germline CDR1 SGHDT, CDR2 YYEEEE. Trimming left V 4 bases short and J 5 bases short, with 6 bases between. There are 11 residues in the CDR3. In DNA form, the CDR3 reads TGTGCCAGCAGCAGTCGGGAGACCCAGTACTTC. This translates into CASSSRETQYF.

The rearrangement uses TRBV6-5 and TRBJ1-3, with 9 bases identical to TRBD1. The CDR3 is made up of 15 amino acids. Germline values: CDR1 MNHEY, CDR2 SVGAGI. V lost 0 bases to trimming and J lost 5 bases; unmatched junction nucleotides: 2. The CDR3 here is CASSYSGQGRNTIYF. The CDR3 DNA is TGTGCCAGCAGTTACTCGGGACAGGGAAGAAACACCATATATTTT.

This chain connects TRBV12-5 to TRBJ1-4; D gene uncertain. The length of the CDR3 is 17 residues. Germline-derived CDR1 and CDR2 are LGHNT and FRNRAP. V was pared by 0 bases and J by 8 bases, with 19 bases between. The CDR3 sequence is CASGLVLSSGLREKLFF. CDR3 DNA sequence: TGTGCTAGTGGTTTGGTACTATCTAGCGGCCTCAGGGAAAAACTGTTTTTT.

The rearrangement joins TRBV2 to TRBJ1-5; D ambiguous. The ends were cut back, 7 bases at V and 0 bases at J, with 10 bases in the middle. CDR1 is SNHLY and CDR2 is FYNNEI in the germline V gene. There are 14 residues in the CDR3. CDR3 sequence (DNA): TGTGCCAGCAACCCGCTATATAGCAATCAGCCCCAGCATTTT. Its protein is CASNPLYSNQPQHF.

V gene TRBV15 combines with J gene TRBJ1-5; TRBD1 matches at 8 bases. The junction had 3 bases not matched to a gene; V was cut back by 1 base and J by 1 base. Germline loops: CDR1 LNHNV, CDR2 YYDKDF (reference sequence). The length of the CDR3 is 16 residues. This CDR3 reads CATSRVGTGSNQPQHF. CDR3 in DNA: TGTGCCACCAGCAGAGTCGGGACAGGAAGCAATCAGCCCCAGCATTTT.